These 14 T cell receptor beta chains came from one sample sequenced in a study of cytomegalovirus exposure and HLA in healthy donors. Method: immunoSEQ multiplex PCR; TCRdb's copy keeps in-frame clones and lacks some. The top ten hold approximately 7% of the sample, which has approximately 190,000 clones, about 80% seen once. Sequenced: PBMCs. These receptors all come from a man aged 18 to 29 in good health and CMV-seropositive.

This clone was seen only once. The V and J genes are TRBV28 and TRBJ1-5; D perhaps matches TRBD1 (5 bases). V was trimmed by 2 bases and J by 12 bases, leaving 8 bases between them. The CDR3 has 11 amino acids. Germline-derived CDR1 and CDR2 are MDHEN and SYDVKM. The CDR3 DNA is TGTGCCAGCAGTTTACAGGGCCGCCAGCATTTT. It codes for CASSLQGRQHF.

The J gene is TRBJ1-5, the V gene TRBV5-6, with 7 bases fitting TRBD1. This CDR3 contains 15 residues. Germline V gives CDR1 SGHDT, CDR2 YYEEEE. V gave up 3 bases and J gave up 5 bases; unmatched junction bases: 8. This CDR3 is CASSSRQGPYQPQHF. The CDR3 nucleotides read TGTGCCAGCAGCTCCCGACAGGGTCCCTATCAGCCCCAGCATTTT.

This sequence joins TRBV27 and TRBJ1-5; D unresolved. CDR1 MNHEY and CDR2 SMNVEV come from the germline V gene (reference sequence). Trimming pared 5 bases from V and 6 bases from J, leaving 11 bases between. There are 13 residues in the CDR3. The CDR3 DNA is TGTGCCAGCAGTCCCTCCGTGTCTCAGCCCCAGCATTTT. Translation: CASSPSVSQPQHF.

This chain links TRBV29-1 with TRBJ2-5; D is ambiguous. CDR1 is SQVTM, CDR2 ANQGSEA, per germline. This CDR3 spans 11 amino acids. V lost 3 bases and J 5 bases, leaving 7 bases between the germline ends. CDR3 amino acids: CSVEPGETQYF. As DNA, the CDR3 is TGCAGCGTTGAGCCCGGGGAGACCCAGTACTTC.

The chain carries TRBV7-7 and TRBJ1-3; D gene ambiguous. CDR1 is SSHAT, CDR2 FNYEAQ, per germline (reference sequence). The CDR3 is made up of 15 amino acids. The germline V and J ends were trimmed by 5 bases and 0 bases, with 11 bases remaining between them. As DNA, the CDR3 is TGTGCCAGCAGCCCTTCAGGTGGCTCTGGAAACACCATATATTTT. This translates into CASSPSGGSGNTIYF.

The gene calls are TRBV4-2 and TRBJ1-5; D gene uncertain. Trimming left V 0 bases short and J 3 bases short, with 9 bases between. Germline lookup yields CDR1 LGHNA and CDR2 YNFKEQ. The CDR3 loop spans 15 amino acids. The CDR3 region has the DNA TGTGCCAGCAGCCAAGATCCAGGACTCAATCAGCCCCAGCATTTT. Translation gives CASSQDPGLNQPQHF.

V gene TRBV2 combines with J gene TRBJ1-1; D call uncertain. Germline assignment: CDR1 SNHLY and CDR2 FYNNEI. V was shortened by 2 bases and J by 7 bases, with 11 bases between the two germline ends. The length of the CDR3 is 13 residues. The CDR3 loop is CASSETAAVEAFF. The CDR3, as DNA: TGTGCCAGCAGTGAAACAGCCGCCGTTGAAGCTTTCTTT.

The chain employs TRBV29-1 and TRBJ2-1, with TRBD2 identical over 10 bases. Trimming removed 7 bases from V and 7 bases from J; junction bases left unmatched: 19. CDR1 and CDR2 (germline): SQVTM, ANQGSEA. The CDR3 contains 17 residues. CDR3 sequence: CSGLPTSGYAGKNEQFF. The CDR3 bases are TGCAGCGGCCTCCCGACTAGCGGGTACGCGGGGAAGAATGAGCAGTTCTTC.

The V and J genes are TRBV7-9 and TRBJ1-1, with D uncertain. Germline V gives CDR1 SEHNR, CDR2 FQNEAQ (reference sequence). The V gene lost 8 bases and the J gene lost 2 bases, with 15 bases spanning the gap. The length of the CDR3 is 14 residues. The CDR3, as DNA: TGTGCCAGCCGCCTGGCCGGAGCCAACACTGAAGCTTTCTTT. It yields the protein CASRLAGANTEAFF.

The gene calls are TRBV25-1 and TRBJ2-2, with 12 nucleotides matching TRBD2. The junction had 2 bases not matched to a gene; V was cut back by 5 bases and J by 4 bases. This CDR3 contains 15 residues. Germline CDR1 MGHDK, CDR2 SYGVNS. CDR3 in DNA: TGTGCCAGCAGTTGGGGACTAGCGGGCACCGGGGAGCTGTTTTTT. Amino acid sequence: CASSWGLAGTGELFF.

This clone was detected once. This sequence joins TRBV6-6 and TRBJ2-7; TRBD1 matches at 8 bases. V was clipped by 7 bases and J by 5 bases; unmatched bases: 13. Germline assignment: CDR1 MNHNY and CDR2 SVGAGI (reference sequence). This CDR3 region has 15 residues. CDR3 sequence (DNA): TGTGCCAGCACCATGATGGGGACAGGTACGCACGAGCAGTACTTC. Its protein product is CASTMMGTGTHEQYF.

As DNA, the CDR3 is TGTGCCAGCAGCCCAGGACTAGCGGGAGAATCAGATACGCAGTATTTT. This sequence encodes CASSPGLAGESDTQYF. This chain joins TRBV7-9 and TRBJ2-3; TRBD2 aligns across 13 bases. V gave up 5 bases and J gave up 4 bases; unmatched junction bases: 6. The CDR3 extends over 16 amino acids. Germline V gene data show CDR1 as SEHNR and CDR2 as FQNEAQ (reference sequence).

The table lists this clone with a count of one. The chain employs TRBV7-3 and TRBJ2-1; the D gene is possibly TRBD2 (5 bases). Germline CDR1 is SGHTA and CDR2 is FQGTGA. V dropped 5 bases and J dropped 6 bases, with 8 bases sitting between them. The CDR3 spans 12 residues. In nucleotides, the CDR3 is TGTGCCAGCAGCCCGGACTTCAATGAGCAGTTCTTC. Residues: CASSPDFNEQFF.

This clone was detected only a few times. The rearrangement links TRBV15 to TRBJ1-1; D is ambiguous. The germline V gene encodes CDR1 LNHNV and CDR2 YYDKDF (reference sequence). Trimming took 3 bases from V and 5 from J, leaving 13 bases between them. The CDR3 extends over 14 amino acids. The chain's CDR3 is CATSSPGVATEAFF. The CDR3 coding sequence is TGTGCCACCAGCAGCCCGGGAGTGGCGACTGAAGCTTTCTTT.